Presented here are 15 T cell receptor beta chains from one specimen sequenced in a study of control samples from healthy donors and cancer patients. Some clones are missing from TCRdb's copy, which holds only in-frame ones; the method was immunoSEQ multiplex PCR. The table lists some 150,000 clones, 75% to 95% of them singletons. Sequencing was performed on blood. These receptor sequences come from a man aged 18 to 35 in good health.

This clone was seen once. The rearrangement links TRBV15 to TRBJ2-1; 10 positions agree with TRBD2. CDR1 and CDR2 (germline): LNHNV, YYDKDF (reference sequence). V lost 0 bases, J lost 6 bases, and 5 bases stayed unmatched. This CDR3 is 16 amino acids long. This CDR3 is CATSRDWLAGANEQFF. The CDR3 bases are TGTGCCACCAGCAGAGATTGGCTAGCGGGAGCCAATGAGCAGTTCTTC. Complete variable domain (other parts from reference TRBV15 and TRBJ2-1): DAMVIQNPRYQVTQFGKPVTLSCSQTLNHNVMYWYQQKSSQAPKLLFHYYDKDFNNEADTPDNFQSRRPNTSFCFLDIRSPGLGDTAMYLCATSRDWLAGANEQFFGPGTRLTVL.

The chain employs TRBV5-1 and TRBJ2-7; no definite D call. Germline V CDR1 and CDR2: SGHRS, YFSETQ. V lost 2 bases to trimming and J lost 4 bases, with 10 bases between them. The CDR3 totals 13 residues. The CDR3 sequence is CASSFSQGYEQYF. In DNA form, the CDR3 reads TGCGCCAGCAGCTTTTCGCAAGGGTACGAGCAGTACTTC.

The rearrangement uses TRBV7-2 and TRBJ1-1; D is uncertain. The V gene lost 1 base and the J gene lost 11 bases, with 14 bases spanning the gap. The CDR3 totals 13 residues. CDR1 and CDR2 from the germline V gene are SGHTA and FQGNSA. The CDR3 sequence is CASSLDVLGGAFF. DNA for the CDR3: TGTGCCAGCAGCTTAGACGTTTTGGGCGGTGCTTTCTTT.

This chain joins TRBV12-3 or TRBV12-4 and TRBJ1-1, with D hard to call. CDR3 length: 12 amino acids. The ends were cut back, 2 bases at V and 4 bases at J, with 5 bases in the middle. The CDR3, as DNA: TGTGCCAGCAGTTTATTTCTCACTGAAGCTTTCTTT. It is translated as CASSLFLTEAFF.

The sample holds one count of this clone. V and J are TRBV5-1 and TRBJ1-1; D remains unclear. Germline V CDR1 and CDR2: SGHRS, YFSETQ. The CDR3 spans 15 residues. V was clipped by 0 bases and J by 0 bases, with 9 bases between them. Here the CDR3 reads CASSLVTSMNTEAFF. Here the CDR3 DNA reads TGCGCCAGCAGCTTGGTTACCAGCATGAACACTGAAGCTTTCTTT. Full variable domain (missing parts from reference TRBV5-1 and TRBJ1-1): KAGVTQTPRYLIKTRGQQVTLSCSPISGHRSVSWYQQTPGQGLQFLFEYFSETQRNKGNFPGRFSGRQFSNSRSEMNVSTLELGDSALYLCASSLVTSMNTEAFFGQGTRLTVV.

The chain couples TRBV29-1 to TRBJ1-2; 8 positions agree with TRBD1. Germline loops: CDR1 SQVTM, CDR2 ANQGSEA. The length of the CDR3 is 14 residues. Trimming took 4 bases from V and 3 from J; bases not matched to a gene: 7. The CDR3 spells CSVGMSGGDYGYTF. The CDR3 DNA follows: TGCAGCGTTGGAATGTCAGGGGGCGACTATGGCTACACCTTC.

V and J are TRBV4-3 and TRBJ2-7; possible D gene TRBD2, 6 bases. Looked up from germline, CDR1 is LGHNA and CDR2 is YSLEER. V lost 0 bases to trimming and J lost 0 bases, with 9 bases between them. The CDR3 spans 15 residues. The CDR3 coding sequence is TGCGCCAGCAGCCAAGAGGCGGACTACTCCTACGAGCAGTACTTC. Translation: CASSQEADYSYEQYF.

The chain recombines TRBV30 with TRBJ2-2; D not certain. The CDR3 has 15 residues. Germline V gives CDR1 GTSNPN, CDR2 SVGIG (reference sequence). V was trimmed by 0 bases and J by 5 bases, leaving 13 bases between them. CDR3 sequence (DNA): TGTGCCTGGAGTGTGTCTGGGATGGGGACCGGGGAGCTGTTTTTT. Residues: CAWSVSGMGTGELFF.

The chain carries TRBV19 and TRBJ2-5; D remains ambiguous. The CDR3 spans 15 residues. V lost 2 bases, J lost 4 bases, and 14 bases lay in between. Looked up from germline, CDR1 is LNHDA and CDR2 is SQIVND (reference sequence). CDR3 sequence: CASSIFAGSGETQYF. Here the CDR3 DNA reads TGTGCCAGTAGTATATTTGCAGGATCTGGAGAGACCCAGTACTTC.

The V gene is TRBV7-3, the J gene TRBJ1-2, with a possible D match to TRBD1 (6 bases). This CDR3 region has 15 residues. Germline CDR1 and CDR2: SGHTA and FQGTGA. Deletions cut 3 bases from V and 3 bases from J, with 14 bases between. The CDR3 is CASSFFGGADYGYTF. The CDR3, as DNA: TGTGCCAGCAGCTTTTTCGGGGGCGCGGACTATGGCTACACCTTC.

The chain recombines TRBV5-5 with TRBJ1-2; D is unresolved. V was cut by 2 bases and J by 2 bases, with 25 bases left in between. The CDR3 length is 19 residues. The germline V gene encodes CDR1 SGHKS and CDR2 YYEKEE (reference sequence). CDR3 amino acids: CASSLYYGPEDGPNYGYTF. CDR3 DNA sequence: TGTGCCAGCAGCTTATATTACGGGCCCGAAGATGGCCCCAACTATGGCTACACCTTC.

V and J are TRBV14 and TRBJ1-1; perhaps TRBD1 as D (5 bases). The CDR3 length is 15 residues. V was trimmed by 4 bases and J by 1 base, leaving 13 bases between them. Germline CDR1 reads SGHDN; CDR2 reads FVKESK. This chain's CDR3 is CASSLGRQPNTEAFF. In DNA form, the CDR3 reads TGTGCCAGCAGCCTTGGACGACAGCCGAACACTGAAGCTTTCTTT.

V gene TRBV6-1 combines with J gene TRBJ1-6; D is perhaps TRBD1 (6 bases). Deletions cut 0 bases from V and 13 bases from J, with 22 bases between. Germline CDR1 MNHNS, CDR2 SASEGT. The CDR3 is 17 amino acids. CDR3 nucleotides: TGTGCCAGCAGTGAAGCGACGAGGGGGACGCCCGGTTGGCCCCTCCACTTT. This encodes CASSEATRGTPGWPLHF.

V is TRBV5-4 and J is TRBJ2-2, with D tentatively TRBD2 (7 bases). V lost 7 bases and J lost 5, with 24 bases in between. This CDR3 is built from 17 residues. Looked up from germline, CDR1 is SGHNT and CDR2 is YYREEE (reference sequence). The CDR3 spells CASGRGGGPTGTGELFF. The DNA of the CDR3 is TGTGCCAGCGGCCGGGGCGGGGGCCCTACTGGGACCGGGGAGCTGTTTTTT.

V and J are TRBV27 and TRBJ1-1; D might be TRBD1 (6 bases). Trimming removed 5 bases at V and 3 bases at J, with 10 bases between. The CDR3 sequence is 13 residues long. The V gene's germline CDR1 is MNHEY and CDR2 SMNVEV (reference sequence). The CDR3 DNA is TGTGCCAGCAGTAAGACAGGTTACACTGAAGCTTTCTTT. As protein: CASSKTGYTEAFF.